This T cell receptor (beta chain) derives from a study of CD8 T cells in Susac syndrome. General study results and limits: It was acknowledged by the study that relatively few individuals were included in its TCR sequencing and HLA analysis.

Sequencing of TCR beta drew on CD8+ and CD4+ T cells from blood. TEMRA cells underwent FACS enrichment and CD8+ and CD4+ T cells underwent negative isolation. Random hexamers were used to reverse transcribe roughly 0.45 to 1 ug of RNA. Across 54 Vbeta and 13 Jbeta, immunoSEQ multiplex PCR amplified TCR beta CDR3. TCRdb analysed the immunoSEQ multiplex PCR reads with MiXCR anew, one entry per CDR3 protein. The repertoire has about 150,000 distinct CDR3 sequences, around 95% of them found once; the top ten carry roughly 0.15%. V was shortened by 4 bases and J by 1 base, with 5 bases between the two germline ends. The CDR3 is 12 residues long. The V gene's germline CDR1 is MNHEY and CDR2 SVGEGT. For this clonotype: Its antigen remains unidentified.

The chain is built from TRBV6-2 or TRBV6-3 and TRBJ2-7; no definite D call. The specimen was CD8+ T cells from PBMCs. The source of this sequence is a human donor with multiple sclerosis. CDR3 DNA sequence: TGTGCCAGCAGTTCTTATTCCTACGAGCAGTACTTC. This sequence encodes CASSSYSYEQYF.